The source of this T cell receptor beta chain is a study of cytomegalovirus exposure and HLA in healthy donors (TCRdb year 2017). Context from the whole study: An earlier analysis of several hundred of the donors reported 250 to 350 Gb of sequence data and 117 million unique TCR beta sequences from about 200 million T cells. The study aimed to test whether signatures of past pathogen exposure could be identified by cataloging public T cell receptors. A separate validation cohort of about 110 different subjects was used in addition to the roughly 620-subject first cohort. In an earlier analysis of 500 to 650 of the donors, high-throughput TCR beta sequencing was used to judge whether each TCR beta V gene segment behaved as functional or pseudogenic. The T cell repertoires of roughly 660 subjects were profiled by immunosequencing and related to cytomegalovirus serostatus. Donor age, sex, ethnicity and CMV serostatus were compiled together with the repertoire data. All discovery cohort repertoires had been generated on a single sequencing platform. Because of strong linkage in the cohort, five DR-DQ haplotypes were treated as single units for association and clustering. High-throughput TCR immunosequencing, statistical association of individual TCRs with disease status, and machine learning were combined to predict cytomegalovirus infection status. Across approximately 420 genotyped donors of the cohort, an average of about 220,000 unique TCR beta nucleotide sequences per donor were sequenced, and roughly 20% of those sequences were non-productive. A later genetic analysis took genome-wide SNP genotypes for about 65% of the 666 donors and used that subset as a discovery cohort. HLA typing included class I and class II loci at four-digit resolution. A later analysis re-analyzed previously published TCR beta repertoires from approximately 700 donors and added high-resolution HLA genotyping to study TCR occurrence patterns. Among the approximately 420 genotyped donors, approximately 77% belonged to the genetic ancestry cluster associated with self-reported Caucasian donors. Roughly 300 gigabases of sequencing data and tens of millions of unique TCR sequences were included in an early release covering several hundred HLA-typed donors. The number of typed donors differed by locus: about 620-640 for A, B, C, DRB1 and DQB1; some 500 for DQA1; about 600 for DPA1; and about 450 for DPB1. Rather than using new phenotypic data, the later analysis identified candidate immune exposures from TCR beta sequences and from how often those sequences occurred across donors. The study at large found these results: Correlated functional status among segregating V segments might reflect linkage disequilibrium, but an unknown experimental factor could not be ruled out. A few of the identified cytomegalovirus-associated TCR beta chains were confirmed in vitro to be specific for cytomegalovirus antigens. In a later analysis, several top co-occurrence clusters were reported to appear linked to parvovirus B19, influenza, CMV and Epstein-Barr virus. Presence/absence analyses assumed roughly uniform sequencing depth across donors, an assumption that may not hold. In this cohort, only TCR beta chains were sequenced, and detectable features were limited by the absence of alpha or paired-chain data. A total of 150 to 200 TCR beta chains were listed by the study as associated with cytomegalovirus. Most TCR sequences were observed very rarely across donors, whereas some public TCRs were present in many individuals. Strong co-occurrence of HLA alleles, especially DR and DQ, made assigning TCR associations to individual alleles difficult. In a later analysis, TCR association rates were found to vary across HLA loci, with the most associated TCRs seen for DRB1 alleles and the fewest for HLA-C alleles. An association between a missense DCLRE1C variant and V-gene and J-gene trimming of TCR beta chains was found in a later genetic analysis and replicated in an independent cohort. A later analysis found that most CMV-associated TCR beta chains appeared HLA-restricted, with HLA associations seemingly driven largely by CMV exposure. Immune exposure information for the cohort was limited to CMV serostatus. An earlier analysis of around 500 of the donors showed that most TCR beta V segments appeared in productive rearrangements either about 87% or about 30% of the time, which broadly matched IMGT annotations. A further reported finding was that TCR beta sequences accurately predicted the HLA-A and HLA-B alleles for most subjects in the first cohort. The classifier was reported to diagnose cytomegalovirus status with high specificity and sensitivity in both the original and validation cohorts. Some IMGT-functional V segments, including TRBV6-2 and TRBV6-3, could not be distinguished by the 87-base-pair reads and were therefore excluded. At a false discovery rate of 0.05, a later analysis linked roughly 17,000 TCR beta sequences to specific HLA alleles. The earlier analysis of some 540 of the donors excluded fewer than 20 rarely observed V segments, including chromosome 9 orphons, because counts were too low. The authors suggested that the approach could potentially be extended to other disease states and immunological phenotypes. HLA typing was unavailable for some donors at each locus, so association tests used only the typed subset. A cluster of highly shared sequence variants was judged likely to be a technical artifact of the sequencing pipeline. Compared with equally common non-associated chains, HLA-associated TCR beta chains in a later analysis were more clonally expanded and had lower generation probabilities. A later genetic analysis reported fewer N-insertions in productive TCRs among donors in an Asian-associated ancestry cluster than the roughly 700-donor mean.

Concerning this clone itself: Its antigen target is currently unknown. It has no much larger one-base neighbor in the sample; base qualities were not kept.

The library came from the immunoSEQ multiplex PCR assay. A mixture of 60 forward primers for TCR Vbeta segments and 13 reverse primers for TCR Jbeta segments was used in the multiplex PCR. Amplification of the CDR3 region of rearranged TCR beta genes was performed with a multiplex PCR assay on genomic DNA. The Illumina HiSeq System was used to sequence the amplified TCR beta libraries as 87-base-pair reads. As for the authors' bioinformatics: A later analysis tallied roughly 80 million unique TCR beta chains across the roughly 610 repertoires, and 10 million to 11 million of those chains were shared by two or more donors. A nearest-neighbor algorithm error-corrected the raw reads and collapsed the reads into unique sequences, merging closely related sequences to remove PCR and sequencing errors. V, D and J gene segments were assigned by aligning CDR3 sequences to IMGT reference sequences. For a sequence to be retained, a match of at least six nucleotides was required to both a V gene segment and a J gene segment. A rearrangement counted as productive if the CDR3 had no stop codons and remained in frame with V and J, and every other rearrangement counted as non-productive. Following IMGT convention, CDR3 was defined as the stretch from the second conserved V-encoded cysteine to the conserved J-encoded phenylalanine. The earlier analysis of about 560 of the donors excluded any sequence lacking an unambiguous match to a single V gene segment. In an earlier analysis of more than 500 of the donors, a V segment was called functional when productive rearrangements were above 56.7%, and segregating when the standard deviation between donors exceeded 5%. A statistical classification framework was developed to diagnose cytomegalovirus status using the catalog of TCR beta chain sequences. V and J gene assignment, in a later analysis, came from comparing TCR nucleotide sequences with IMGT/GENE-DB human TR gene sequences. Using the TCRdist pipeline, a later analysis assigned CDR3 sequences along with most-parsimonious VDJ recombination scenarios. In a later analysis, each TCR beta chain was defined by its CDR3 amino acid sequence together with its V-gene family, and reads without a unique V-gene family were excluded. A later analysis removed 592 highly shared, low-generation-probability nucleotide sequences to deal with suspected cross-contamination and a sequencing artifact. A later analysis calculated a clonal expansion index for each public chain from normalized within-repertoire ranks of inferred template counts. A later analysis computed generation probabilities with a VDJ recombination model fitted to out-of-frame rearrangements, and checked the results against IGoR. In a later analysis, hypergeometric tests were used to score TCR-TCR, TCR-HLA and TCR-CMV co-occurrence, with a repertoire-size bias correction applied to TCR pairs. To estimate false discovery rates, a later analysis permuted the HLA or CMV assignments 20 times. In a later analysis, co-occurring TCRs were grouped using DBSCAN, with TCRdist sequence similarity added in when clustering inside HLA-allele-positive subsets. For co-occurrence clustering, repertoires with fewer than 30,000 or more than 120,000 public chains were excluded, along with five repertoires with anomalous nucleotide sharing. TCRdb carries this immuneACCESS record with in-frame sequences only. Its versions omit some clonotypes, under half of them owing to an unresolved V gene in the studies checked, with the rest unexplained. D and trimming come from the DNA, and the V and J calls and clone size come from that table. Here the sample has 150,000 to 200,000 clones; 86% occur a single time. The biggest ten clones account for under 2.5% of the sample.

In total, roughly 670 healthy bone marrow donors made up the cohort. At the time of sampling, all cohort members were nominally healthy, though unrecorded immune exposures were likely present. The donor was CMV seronegative and was included in the group of a few hundred seronegative cohort members. Every donor gave a peripheral blood sample, and the peripheral blood mononuclear cells from that sample were used for TCR beta sequencing. Genomic DNA extraction from the blood cell samples was performed with the Qiagen DNeasy Blood Extraction Kit. Here V drops 6 bases and J drops 15 bases, and the junction holds 16 bases not matched to any gene. The CDR3 runs 15 amino acids, cysteine and phenylalanine included. The sequence is cut down to CDR3 DNA, 45 bases in frame from base 1. Reading the germline V gene (reference sequence) gives CDR1 LNHDA and CDR2 SQIVND.

This sequence was found in a woman younger than 35 in good health and CMV-seronegative. Sequencing used PBMCs. The chain was built from TRBV19 and TRBJ2-1; 11 central nucleotides agree with TRBD2. The CDR3 region has the sequence CASRRLTSGSPTWFF. The nucleotides are TGTGCCAGTAGGAGACTCACTAGCGGGAGCCCCACCTGGTTCTTC.